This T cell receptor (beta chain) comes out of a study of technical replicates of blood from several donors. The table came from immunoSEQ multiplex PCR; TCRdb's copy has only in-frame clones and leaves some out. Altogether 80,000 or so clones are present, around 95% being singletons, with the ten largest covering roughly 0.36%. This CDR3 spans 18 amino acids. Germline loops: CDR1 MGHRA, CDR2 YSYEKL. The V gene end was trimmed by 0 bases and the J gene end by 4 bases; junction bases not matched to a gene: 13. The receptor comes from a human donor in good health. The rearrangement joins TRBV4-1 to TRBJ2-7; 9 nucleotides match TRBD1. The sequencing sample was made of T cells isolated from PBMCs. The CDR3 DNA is TGCGCCAGCAGCCAAGACGAGGACAGGGGACTTCGTATTTACGAGCAGTACTTC. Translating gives CASSQDEDRGLRIYEQYF.